Shown below are 30 T cell receptor beta chains from a single sample sequenced in a study of metastatic and nonmetastatic thyroid tumors. TCRdb called clones again from the PCR reads with MiXCR. This sample carries tens of thousands of clones, less than 25% of them seen once, and the ten largest clones take about a sixth. Every patient was untreated before thyroid surgery. The specimen was blood. These TCRs come from a female donor with papillary thyroid cancer or a benign thyroid nodule (not recorded which). Some clones in this sample may be carry-over from other donors' samples.

There are a few counts of this clone. This chain connects TRBV6-1 to TRBJ1-5; the match to TRBD1 covers 7 bases. The V and J ends lost 6 bases and 4 bases, in that order; junction bases with no gene match: 0. This CDR3 spans 12 amino acids. The germline V gene encodes CDR1 MNHNS and CDR2 SASEGT. The CDR3 DNA is TGTGCCAGCAGGACAGGGAATCAGCCCCAGCATTTT. Its translation: CASRTGNQPQHF.

Ten or more counts support this clone. A read error is possible here, since a much larger clone lies one base away. The rearrangement links TRBV28 to TRBJ1-6; a weak D match, TRBD1 (5 bases). Germline V gene sequence: CDR1 MDHEN, CDR2 SYDVKM. V shed 7 bases and J shed 14 bases, with 12 bases lying between them. The CDR3 is 11 amino acids. CDR3 protein: CASIPLRALHF. The CDR3 nucleotides are TGTGCCAGCATCCCCCTCAGGGCCCTCCACTTT.

The rearrangement joins TRBV4-1 to TRBJ2-7; 8 nucleotides match TRBD1. The CDR3 runs 14 residues. The V gene end was trimmed by 0 bases and the J gene end by 5 bases; junction bases not matched to a gene: 3. CDR1 and CDR2 from the germline V gene are MGHRA and YSYEKL. This chain's CDR3 is CASSQEGQGHEQYF. The CDR3, as DNA: TGCGCCAGCAGCCAAGAAGGACAGGGACACGAGCAGTACTTC.

The rearrangement links TRBV5-1 to TRBJ2-7; no reliable D call. CDR1 is SGHRS and CDR2 is YFSETQ in the germline V gene. The V end was cut by 4 bases, the J end by 7 bases, with 12 bases between. The CDR3 contains 12 residues. The CDR3 DNA reads as TGCGCCAGCAGCACGGCCGGGTCAGAGCAGTACTTC. Protein: CASSTAGSEQYF.

This clone was detected many times. J is TRBJ2-1 and V is TRBV20-1; 7 nucleotides align to TRBD2. V trimming: 2 bases; J trimming: 9 bases; junction bases outside the gene matches: 16. The CDR3 is made up of 16 amino acids. Germline loops: CDR1 DFQATT, CDR2 SNEGSKA (reference sequence). CDR3 bases: TGCAGTGCTAGACGCCCGGGGCTAGCGGTGAAAGGTGAGCAGTTCTTC. This encodes CSARRPGLAVKGEQFF.

Details on this clone: Sequence at one end of the junction differs from germline and may be a read error. The rearrangement joins TRBV4-1 to TRBJ2-7; D is unclear. Germline V gene data show CDR1 as MGHRA and CDR2 as YSYEKL. CDR3 length: 12 amino acids. CDR3 loop: CASSQEGYDQYF. The CDR3 DNA is TGCGCCAGCAGCCAAGAGGGATACGATCAGTACTTC.

The rearrangement joins TRBV9 to TRBJ2-7, with D tentatively TRBD2 (5 bases). CDR1 and CDR2 from the germline V gene are SGDLS and YYNGEE. V was clipped by 1 base and J by 1 base, with 6 bases between them. The CDR3 runs to 13 residues. The CDR3 region has the DNA TGTGCCAGCAGCGTATCGGGGTCCTACGAGCAGTACTTC. Translated, it gives CASSVSGSYEQYF. Full variable domain (missing parts from reference TRBV9 and TRBJ2-7): DSGVTQTPKHLITATGQRVTLRCSPRSGDLSVYWYQQSLDQGLQFLIQYYNGEERAKGNILERFSAQQFPDLHSELNLSSLELGDSALYFCASSVSGSYEQYFGPGTRLTVT.

The V call is TRBV20-1, the J call TRBJ1-2; the D gene is possibly TRBD1 (5 bases). This CDR3 is 13 amino acids long. Germline loops: CDR1 DFQATT, CDR2 SNEGSKA (reference sequence). V dropped 3 bases and J dropped 4 bases, with 12 bases sitting between them. CDR3 DNA sequence: TGCAGTGCTAGGAGGCCGGACACCTATGGCTACACCTTC. Protein product: CSARRPDTYGYTF.

This clone was counted only a few times. The chain has TRBV6-1 and TRBJ2-7; D is perhaps TRBD2 (6 bases). The CDR3 loop spans 14 amino acids. V lost 10 bases and J 0 bases, leaving 16 bases between the germline ends. CDR1 is MNHNS, CDR2 SASEGT, per germline. The CDR3 DNA reads TGTGCCATGCCTCCCATCGGGAGCTCCTACGAGCAGTACTTC. Its protein is CAMPPIGSSYEQYF.

This clone counts as medium-sized. This chain joins TRBV6-1 and TRBJ2-7, with D tentatively TRBD1 (5 bases). The CDR3 extends over 13 amino acids. The ends were cut back, 3 bases at V and 5 bases at J, with 11 bases in the middle. Germline V gives CDR1 MNHNS, CDR2 SASEGT. CDR3 DNA sequence: TGTGCCAGCAGTGATCCAGGGTCCCACGAGCAGTACTTC. It translates to CASSDPGSHEQYF.

This clone was picked up a small number of times. V is TRBV6-5 and J is TRBJ1-6; 8 bases are a match to TRBD1. In germline, CDR1 is MNHEY, CDR2 SVGAGI. V dropped 2 bases and J dropped 10; count of bases not matched to a gene: 4. The CDR3 runs 14 residues. In DNA form, the CDR3 reads TGTGCCAGCAGTTACGGTACAGGGGGGTCACCCCTCCACTTT. Translation: CASSYGTGGSPLHF.

There are many counts of this clone. The chain links TRBV20-1 to TRBJ2-7, with 9 bases fitting TRBD2. Germline assignment: CDR1 DFQATT and CDR2 SNEGSKA (reference sequence). After removal of 4 bases from V and 0 bases from J, the junction contained 10 bases not matched to a gene. The CDR3 is made up of 16 amino acids. CDR3 region: CSAMYPSGISSYEQYF. CDR3 DNA: TGCAGTGCTATGTATCCTAGCGGGATTAGCTCCTACGAGCAGTACTTC.

This clone was seen a few times. The CDR3, as DNA: TGCAGTGCTAGGGACAGGGGGTTGTCCTACGAGCAGTACTTC. It translates to CSARDRGLSYEQYF. The chain recombines TRBV20-1 with TRBJ2-7; 10 bases match TRBD1. V was clipped by 3 bases and J by 1 base; unmatched bases: 3. Germline loops: CDR1 DFQATT, CDR2 SNEGSKA (reference sequence). The CDR3 contains 14 residues.

This clone turned up a few times. This chain connects TRBV2 to TRBJ1-1; no firm D call. V was shortened by 3 bases and J by 0 bases, with 8 bases between the two germline ends. This CDR3 spans 14 amino acids. Germline CDR1 reads SNHLY; CDR2 reads FYNNEI. The CDR3 sequence: CASSDLELNTEAFF. The DNA for the CDR3 is TGTGCCAGCAGTGATTTAGAGCTGAACACTGAAGCTTTCTTT.

Points on this clone: Possible read error: a much larger clone is one base away. This chain links TRBV30 with TRBJ2-1, with D possibly matching TRBD1 (6 bases). The V end was cut by 3 bases, the J end by 10 bases, with 22 bases between. The germline gives CDR1 GTSNPN, CDR2 SVGIG (reference sequence). The CDR3 has 15 amino acids. CDR3 nucleotides: TGTGCCTGGAGAGACACAGGGTGGGCTAACGGGGAGCAGTTCTTC. Its translation: CAWRDTGWANGEQFF.

This clone was recorded at least ten times. The chain employs TRBV9 and TRBJ2-3, with 10 bases identical to TRBD2. Germline CDR1 is SGDLS and CDR2 is YYNGEE. V shed 3 bases and J 0 bases; nucleotides not matched to a gene: 1. The CDR3 runs 15 residues. DNA of the CDR3: TGTGCCAGCAGCGAGACTAGCGGGAGCACAGATACGCAGTATTTT. This gives the protein CASSETSGSTDTQYF. Using reference TRBV9 and TRBJ2-3 for the parts outside the CDR3, the full variable domain is DSGVTQTPKHLITATGQRVTLRCSPRSGDLSVYWYQQSLDQGLQFLIQYYNGEERAKGNILERFSAQQFPDLHSELNLSSLELGDSALYFCASSETSGSTDTQYFGPGTRLTVL.

Many counts were recorded for this clone. This sequence joins TRBV5-1 and TRBJ2-7; D gene ambiguous. The CDR3 sequence is 14 residues long. From germline, CDR1 is SGHRS and CDR2 YFSETQ. V lost 0 bases, J lost 3 bases, and 10 bases lay in between. Here the CDR3 reads CASSLGVGVYEQYF. In DNA form, the CDR3 reads TGCGCCAGCAGCTTGGGAGTTGGGGTCTACGAGCAGTACTTC.

There are a few counts of this clone. This chain links TRBV19 with TRBJ2-2; D is unclear. Trimming took 5 bases from V and 10 from J, leaving 11 bases between them. The CDR3 runs 12 residues. CDR1 and CDR2 (germline): LNHDA, SQIVND (reference sequence). This CDR3 reads CASSFPPLELFF. The DNA of the CDR3 is TGTGCCAGTAGTTTCCCCCCCTTGGAGCTGTTTTTT.

As regards this clone: An end of the junction does not agree with germline; a read error may underlie this. CDR3 DNA sequence: TGCGCCAGCAGCTTGGGGCTAGCGGTCTACGAGCGGTACTTC. Its protein product is CASSLGLAVYERYF. This chain uses TRBV5-1 with TRBJ2-7; 7 nucleotides align to TRBD2. The CDR3 loop spans 14 amino acids. Germline V gene sequence: CDR1 SGHRS, CDR2 YFSETQ.

The genes are TRBV28 and TRBJ1-2; TRBD1 agrees at 8 bases. Germline loops: CDR1 MDHEN, CDR2 SYDVKM. J lost 8 bases, V lost 7 bases, and 12 bases had no gene match. The CDR3 runs to 14 residues. CDR3 in amino acids: CASIPTGVDRGYTF. CDR3 nucleotide sequence: TGTGCCAGCATTCCGACAGGGGTTGATCGAGGCTACACCTTC.

This clone has ten or more counts. V is TRBV4-1 and J is TRBJ2-7, with 7 positions matching TRBD1. V trimming: 4 bases; J trimming: 2 bases; junction bases outside the gene matches: 5. Per the germline V gene, CDR1 is MGHRA and CDR2 is YSYEKL. The CDR3 loop spans 14 amino acids. The CDR3 nucleotides read TGCGCCAGCAGCCCGGCCCAGGGGGCCTACGAGCAGTACTTC. It translates to CASSPAQGAYEQYF.

This clone was detected once. The gene calls are TRBV7-3 and TRBJ1-1; D gene unclear. With 1 base removed from V and 5 bases from J, the gap between germline ends came to 11 bases. Germline CDR1 and CDR2: SGHTA and FQGTGA. There are 14 residues in the CDR3. The CDR3 sequence: CASSLSPMGTEAFF. CDR3 bases: TGTGCCAGCAGCTTAAGTCCAATGGGGACTGAAGCTTTCTTT.

This clone was counted at least ten times. The rearrangement uses TRBV18 and TRBJ1-5, with a weak D call TRBD1 (5 bases). The CDR3 runs to 14 residues. Germline V gene sequence: CDR1 KGHSH, CDR2 LQKENI. Trimming removed 3 bases from V and 4 bases from J, with 10 bases in between. CDR3 protein: CASSPTGTNQPQHF. The CDR3 nucleotides are TGTGCCAGCTCACCTACAGGTACTAATCAGCCCCAGCATTTT.

Ten or more counts support this clone. The genes are TRBV2 and TRBJ1-1; D gene unclear. The V and J ends lost 8 bases and 2 bases respectively, with 15 bases between them. The CDR3 is made up of 14 amino acids. Looked up from germline, CDR1 is SNHLY and CDR2 is FYNNEI. In DNA form, the CDR3 reads TGTGCCAGCCTCCGCCCAGGTATTAACACTGAAGCTTTCTTT. Its translation is CASLRPGINTEAFF.

The sample holds many counts of this clone. The V gene is TRBV9, the J gene TRBJ2-1; 9 nucleotides line up with TRBD2. With V trimmed by 0 bases and J by 7 bases, 5 bases remained unmatched. Germline V gives CDR1 SGDLS, CDR2 YYNGEE. This CDR3 is built from 15 residues. The CDR3 sequence is CASSVESGRRNEQFF. The CDR3 region has the DNA TGTGCCAGCAGCGTAGAAAGCGGGAGGAGGAATGAGCAGTTCTTC. Variable domain in full (rest from reference TRBV9 and TRBJ2-1): DSGVTQTPKHLITATGQRVTLRCSPRSGDLSVYWYQQSLDQGLQFLIQYYNGEERAKGNILERFSAQQFPDLHSELNLSSLELGDSALYFCASSVESGRRNEQFFGPGTRLTVL.

This clone has at least ten counts. The chain is built from TRBV5-1 and TRBJ2-3; D not resolved. Germline V gene sequence: CDR1 SGHRS, CDR2 YFSETQ. Trimming stripped 5 bases from V and 3 bases from J, with 16 bases between. This CDR3 comprises 15 residues. CDR3 DNA: TGCGCCAGCAGAGACAACCCCCTGATGACAGATACGCAGTATTTT. Its protein is CASRDNPLMTDTQYF.

The sample holds many counts of this clone. CDR3 amino acids: CASSLEAAPGYSETQYF. CDR3 sequence (DNA): TGTGCCAGCAGCTTAGAGGCAGCACCAGGGTATTCAGAGACCCAGTACTTC. The V gene is TRBV11-2, the J gene TRBJ2-5, with D possibly TRBD1 on 5 matching bases. The CDR3 has 17 amino acids. Germline V CDR1 and CDR2: SGHAT, FQNNGV. The V end lost 0 bases, the J end lost 4 bases, and 18 bases lay between the germline ends. Full variable domain (outside the CDR3, taken from reference TRBV11-2 and TRBJ2-5): EAGVAQSPRYKIIEKRQSVAFWCNPISGHATLYWYQQILGQGPKLLIQFQNNGVVDDSQLPKDRFSAERLKGVDSTLKIQPAKLEDSAVYLCASSLEAAPGYSETQYFGPGTRLLVL.

At least ten counts were recorded for this clone. The chain is built from TRBV5-1 and TRBJ2-7; 7 bases are a match to TRBD1. J gave up 6 bases and V 4 bases, and 10 bases lay outside the gene matches. CDR3 size: 14 residues. Germline V lookup: CDR1 SGHRS, CDR2 YFSETQ. The CDR3 sequence is CASSAPGQSSEQYF. The CDR3 DNA reads as TGCGCCAGCAGCGCACCGGGACAGTCTTCCGAGCAGTACTTC.

V is TRBV6-2 or TRBV6-3 and J is TRBJ2-1; TRBD2 matches 7 bases. The CDR3 runs 16 residues. After removal of 0 bases from V and 6 bases from J, the junction contained 8 bases not matched to a gene. Per the germline V gene, CDR1 is MNHEY and CDR2 is SVGEGT. CDR3 sequence (DNA): TGTGCCAGCAGTTACTCCGGGACTATCGGATTCAATGAGCAGTTCTTC. It encodes CASSYSGTIGFNEQFF.

In this sample, this clone turned up a few times. A much larger clonotype is one base distant, so this may be a read error. The J gene is TRBJ2-3, the V gene TRBV3-1; weak D call: TRBD1 (5 bases). This CDR3 comprises 14 residues. V was shortened by 3 bases and J by 4 bases, with 11 bases between the two germline ends. Germline values: CDR1 LGHDT, CDR2 YNNKEL (reference sequence). CDR3 protein: CASSQVAGSDTQYF. The CDR3 DNA sequence: TGTGCCAGCAGCCAGGTCGCAGGGTCAGATACGCAGTATTTT.